Shown below are 15 T cell receptor beta chains from a single sample sequenced in a study of blood T cell repertoires in COVID-19. Sequenced by immunoSEQ multiplex PCR; TCRdb stores in-frame clones only, minus some. The sample lists about 230,000 clones; roughly nine tenths were seen once. Input material: PBMCs or T cells enriched from blood (not recorded which). The receptors were sampled from a woman between 50 and 59 years old in a cohort exposed to, infected with or recovered from COVID-19 (not recorded which).

This rearrangement joins TRBV11-2 to TRBJ1-2, with TRBD1 identical over 7 bases. J lost 7 bases, V lost 1 base, and 6 bases had no gene match. The CDR3 length is 14 residues. The V gene's germline CDR1 is SGHAT and CDR2 FQNNGV. The CDR3 loop is CASSLGQGLGGYTF. The CDR3 DNA is TGTGCCAGCAGCTTAGGACAGGGTCTCGGTGGCTACACCTTC.

This clone was recorded only once. J is TRBJ2-5 and V is TRBV30, with TRBD2 identical over 7 bases. The CDR3 consists of 11 residues. Losses at the gene ends were 4 bases for V and 4 bases for J; bases not matched to a gene: 0. CDR1 is GTSNPN, CDR2 SVGIG, per germline (reference sequence). CDR3 coding DNA: TGTGCCTGGACGGGGGGAGAGACCCAGTACTTC. It is translated as CAWTGGETQYF. The full variable domain, its missing parts supplied by reference TRBV30 and TRBJ2-5, is SQTIHQWPATLVQPVGSPLSLECTVEGTSNPNLYWYRQAAGRGLQLLFYSVGIGQISSEVPQNLSASRPQDRQFILSSKKLLLSDSGFYLCAWTGGETQYFGPGTRLLVL.

The V call is TRBV19, the J call TRBJ2-7; the match to TRBD1 covers 10 bases. This CDR3 is 14 amino acids long. The germline gives CDR1 LNHDA, CDR2 SQIVND (reference sequence). Germline trimming cut 4 bases from V and 4 bases from J; bases unmatched to any gene: 4. CDR3 nucleotide sequence: TGTGCCAGTAGTAAACCGGGACAGGGGTACGAGCAGTACTTC. Residues: CASSKPGQGYEQYF.

The rearrangement joins TRBV2 to TRBJ2-3; D uncertain. Germline loops: CDR1 SNHLY, CDR2 FYNNEI. V lost 6 bases, J lost 1 base, and 8 bases lay in between. This CDR3 has 13 amino acids. Written as DNA, the CDR3 is TGTGCCAGCAGACTACAAGGCACAGATACGCAGTATTTT. This translates into CASRLQGTDTQYF.

There are a few counts of this clone. This chain connects TRBV7-9 to TRBJ2-7; the D gene is possibly TRBD1 (5 bases). Germline V CDR1 and CDR2: SEHNR, FQNEAQ (reference sequence). Trimming pared 1 base from V and 6 bases from J, leaving 13 bases between. CDR3 length equals 14 residues. The CDR3, as DNA: TGTGCCAGCAGCTTAGGGGGCCTCTTCGGCGAGCAGTACTTC. Residues: CASSLGGLFGEQYF.

V and J are TRBV19 and TRBJ2-7; 9 bases are shared with TRBD1. Per germline, CDR1 LNHDA and CDR2 SQIVND (reference sequence). After removal of 6 bases from V and 12 bases from J, the junction contained 18 bases not matched to a gene. This CDR3 has 15 amino acids. CDR3: CASRDPGQGIGPSYF. The CDR3 DNA follows: TGTGCCAGTAGGGATCCGGGACAGGGAATTGGCCCCTCGTACTTC.

This clone was counted a single time. The genes are TRBV5-8 and TRBJ1-1; 8 nucleotides align to TRBD1. V lost 2 bases, J lost 0 bases, and 3 bases stayed unmatched. Germline assignment: CDR1 SGHTS and CDR2 YDEGEE. This CDR3 comprises 15 residues. CDR3 sequence: CASSFGDRMNTEAFF. The CDR3 DNA reads TGTGCCAGCAGCTTCGGGGACAGGATGAACACTGAAGCTTTCTTT.

CDR3 nucleotide sequence: TGCAGTGCTAGTCAACTAGCGGGGGACGCTAGCACAGATACGCAGTATTTT. It specifies CSASQLAGDASTDTQYF. This chain links TRBV20-1 with TRBJ2-3; TRBD2 agrees at 11 bases. V lost 3 bases, J lost 0 bases, and 8 bases stayed unmatched. The CDR3 loop spans 17 amino acids. Germline CDR1 is DFQATT and CDR2 is SNEGSKA (reference sequence).

This chain joins TRBV5-1 and TRBJ1-1, with 7 bases identical to TRBD1. V lost 0 bases to trimming and J lost 0 bases; unmatched junction nucleotides: 8. Germline CDR1 and CDR2: SGHRS and YFSETQ. The CDR3 length is 17 residues. Here the CDR3 reads CASSLGNRGYMNTEAFF. As DNA, the CDR3 is TGCGCCAGCAGCTTGGGTAACAGGGGTTATATGAACACTGAAGCTTTCTTT. Full variable domain (remainder filled in from reference TRBV5-1 and TRBJ1-1): KAGVTQTPRYLIKTRGQQVTLSCSPISGHRSVSWYQQTPGQGLQFLFEYFSETQRNKGNFPGRFSGRQFSNSRSEMNVSTLELGDSALYLCASSLGNRGYMNTEAFFGQGTRLTVV.

J is TRBJ2-3 and V is TRBV27; 9 bases are shared with TRBD1. The trim removed 5 bases at V and 5 bases at J, leaving 11 bases unmatched. CDR1 is MNHEY and CDR2 is SMNVEV in the germline V gene (reference sequence). The CDR3 length is 16 residues. Here the CDR3 reads CASSPRLRTGVDTQYF. CDR3 bases: TGTGCCAGCAGTCCACGTTTAAGGACAGGGGTAGATACGCAGTATTTT.

The chain links TRBV9 to TRBJ2-3; 11 bases match TRBD2. The germline V gene encodes CDR1 SGDLS and CDR2 YYNGEE. V lost 0 bases, J lost 4 bases, and 1 base stayed unmatched. CDR3 length: 15 residues. In DNA form, the CDR3 reads TGTGCCAGCAGCGTAGTAGCGGGGGGGCCAGATACGCAGTATTTT. Its protein product is CASSVVAGGPDTQYF.

The rearrangement uses TRBV7-9 and TRBJ1-2; 11 bases match TRBD1. The V and J ends lost 1 base and 3 bases, in that order; junction bases with no gene match: 1. This CDR3 is 15 amino acids long. Germline loops: CDR1 SEHNR, CDR2 FQNEAQ (reference sequence). This CDR3 is CASSLGTGGYYGYTF. For the CDR3, the DNA is TGTGCCAGCAGCTTAGGGACAGGGGGCTACTATGGCTACACCTTC.

V is TRBV7-2 and J is TRBJ2-1; 8 nucleotides agree with TRBD2. Unmatched junction bases numbered 9, after V lost 5 bases and J lost 6 bases. The germline CDR1 and CDR2 sequences are SGHTA and FQGNSA. The CDR3 is 15 residues long. CDR3 residues: CASSLTGGLRNEQFF. The CDR3 coding sequence is TGTGCCAGCAGCCTAACGGGGGGGCTTCGCAATGAGCAGTTCTTC. Together with reference TRBV7-2 and TRBJ2-1, the CDR3 gives the full variable domain: GAGVSQSPSNKVTEKGKDVELRCDPISGHTALYWYRQSLGQGLEFLIYFQGNSAPDKSGLPSDRFSAERTGGSVSTLTIQRTQQEDSAVYLCASSLTGGLRNEQFFGPGTRLTVL.

The genes are TRBV28 and TRBJ2-2; D is perhaps TRBD2 (7 bases). The CDR3 spans 15 residues. V was pared by 6 bases and J by 3 bases, with 14 bases between. Germline V gives CDR1 MDHEN, CDR2 SYDVKM. The CDR3 loop reads CASSSPGGYTGELFF. The CDR3 nucleotides read TGTGCCAGCAGCTCCCCGGGGGGCTACACCGGGGAGCTGTTTTTT. Looking up the rest from reference TRBV28 and TRBJ2-2 gives the full variable domain: DVKVTQSSRYLVKRTGEKVFLECVQDMDHENMFWYRQDPGLGLRLIYFSYDVKMKEKGDIPEGYSVSREKKERFSLILESASTNQTSMYLCASSSPGGYTGELFFGEGSRLTVL.

As DNA, the CDR3 is TGCGCCAGCAGCCCGAGGACAGGGGAGGGGGACACTGAAGCTTTCTTT. Encoded protein: CASSPRTGEGDTEAFF. The rearrangement joins TRBV5-1 to TRBJ1-1; TRBD1 matches 9 bases. The CDR3 totals 16 residues. Germline V CDR1 and CDR2: SGHRS, YFSETQ. The ends lost 4 bases at V and 3 bases at J; junction bases unmatched: 10.